One TCR beta chain is described in this entry. The sample is drawn from a study of OX40 agonist ivuxolimab in advanced cancers. Profiled with immunoSEQ multiplex PCR; TCRdb holds only in-frame clones, not every one. The table lists approximately 94,000 clones, around 90% of them singletons. V trimming: 1 base; J trimming: 7 bases; junction bases outside the gene matches: 25. The CDR3 consists of 20 residues. Germline V lookup: CDR1 SQVTM, CDR2 ANQGSEA. Sequencing was performed on CD4+ or CD8+ T cells sorted from blood, taken in a trial of the OX40 agonist ivuxolimab. The sequence was collected from an adult with an advanced solid tumor such as melanoma, head and neck, liver or kidney cancer. The J gene is TRBJ1-1, the V gene TRBV29-1; 9 bases line up with TRBD1. CDR3 sequence (DNA): TGCAGCGTTGAAGTTAAGCGACGGGACAGGGCGATTTTCTCCACCAATGAAGCTTTCTTT. Protein product: CSVEVKRRDRAIFSTNEAFF.